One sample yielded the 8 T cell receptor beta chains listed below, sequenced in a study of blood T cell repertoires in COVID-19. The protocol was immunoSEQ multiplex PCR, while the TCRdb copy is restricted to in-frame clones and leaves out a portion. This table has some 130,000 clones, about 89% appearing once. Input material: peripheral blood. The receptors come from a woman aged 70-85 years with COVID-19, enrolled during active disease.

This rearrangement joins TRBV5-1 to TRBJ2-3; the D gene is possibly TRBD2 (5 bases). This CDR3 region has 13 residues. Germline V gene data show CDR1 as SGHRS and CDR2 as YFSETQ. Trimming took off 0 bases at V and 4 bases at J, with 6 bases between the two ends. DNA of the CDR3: TGCGCCAGCAGCTTGGGGGGAGCAGATACGCAGTATTTT. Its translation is CASSLGGADTQYF. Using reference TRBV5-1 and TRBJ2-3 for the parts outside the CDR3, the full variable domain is KAGVTQTPRYLIKTRGQQVTLSCSPISGHRSVSWYQQTPGQGLQFLFEYFSETQRNKGNFPGRFSGRQFSNSRSEMNVSTLELGDSALYLCASSLGGADTQYFGPGTRLTVL.

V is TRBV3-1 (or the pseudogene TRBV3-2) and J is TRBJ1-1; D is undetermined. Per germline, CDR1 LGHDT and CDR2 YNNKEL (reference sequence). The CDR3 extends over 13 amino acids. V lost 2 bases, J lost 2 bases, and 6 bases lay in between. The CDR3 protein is CASSQLGNTEAFF. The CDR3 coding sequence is TGTGCCAGCAGCCAACTAGGAAACACTGAAGCTTTCTTT.

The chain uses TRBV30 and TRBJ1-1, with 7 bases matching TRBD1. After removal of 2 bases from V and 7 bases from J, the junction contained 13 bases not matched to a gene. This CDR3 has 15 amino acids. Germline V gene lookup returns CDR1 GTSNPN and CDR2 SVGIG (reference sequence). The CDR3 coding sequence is TGTGCCTGGAGTATATACTACAGGGGCCCTCATGAAGCTTTCTTT. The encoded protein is CAWSIYYRGPHEAFF.

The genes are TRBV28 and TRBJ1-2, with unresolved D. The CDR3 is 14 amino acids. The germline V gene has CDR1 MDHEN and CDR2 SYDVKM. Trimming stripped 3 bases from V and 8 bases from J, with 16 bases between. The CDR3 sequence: CASSLPGELDGYTF. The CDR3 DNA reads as TGTGCCAGCAGTTTGCCCGGGGAATTGGACGGCTACACCTTC.

CDR3 nucleotides: TGTGCCAGCAGCTTAGATCCGCTAGGGGGCCCTGAAGCTTTCTTT. As protein: CASSLDPLGGPEAFF. The rearrangement uses TRBV11-2 and TRBJ1-1; TRBD1 agrees at 7 bases. The V segment lost 0 bases and the J segment 6 bases; nucleotides outside the gene matches: 7. Germline lookup yields CDR1 SGHAT and CDR2 FQNNGV. CDR3 length: 15 residues.

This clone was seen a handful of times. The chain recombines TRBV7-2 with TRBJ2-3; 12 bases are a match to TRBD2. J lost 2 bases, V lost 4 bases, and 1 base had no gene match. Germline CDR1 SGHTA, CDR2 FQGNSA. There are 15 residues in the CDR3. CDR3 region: CASSSSGGATDTQYF. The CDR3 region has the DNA TGTGCCAGCAGCTCTAGCGGGGGGGCCACAGATACGCAGTATTTT.

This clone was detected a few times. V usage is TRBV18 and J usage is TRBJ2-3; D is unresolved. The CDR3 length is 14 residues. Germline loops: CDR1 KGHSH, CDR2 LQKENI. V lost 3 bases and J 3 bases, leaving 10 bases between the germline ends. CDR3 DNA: TGTGCCAGCTCACCTCCCGGGTTGACAGATACGCAGTATTTT. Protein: CASSPPGLTDTQYF.

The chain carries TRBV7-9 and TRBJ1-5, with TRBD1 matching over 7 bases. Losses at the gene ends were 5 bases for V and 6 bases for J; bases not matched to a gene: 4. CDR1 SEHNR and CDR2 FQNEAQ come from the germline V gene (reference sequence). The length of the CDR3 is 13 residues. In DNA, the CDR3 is TGTGCCAGCAGCCAGGGGGTGGGTCAGCCCCAGCATTTT. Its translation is CASSQGVGQPQHF. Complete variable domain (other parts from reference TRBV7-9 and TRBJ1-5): DTGVSQNPRHKITKRGQNVTFRCDPISEHNRLYWYRQTLGQGPEFLTYFQNEAQLEKSRLLSDRFSAERPKGSFSTLEIQRTEQGDSAMYLCASSQGVGQPQHFGDGTRLSIL.